This entry concerns a single T cell receptor beta chain. Its target is not known. The CDR3 contains 13 residues. With 1 base removed from V and 3 bases from J, the gap between germline ends came to 9 bases. Germline loops: CDR1 DFQATT, CDR2 SNEGSKA (reference sequence). This entry is derived from a study of vaccination and CD4 T cells after COVID-19. Stated treatment: approximately nine-day PBMC culture with coronavirus spike peptide pools or control peptides (ViraFEST assay). The study sequenced cultured CD4+ T cell DNA using the Oncomine TCR Beta short-read assay. One entry per CDR3 protein, called by TCRdb with MiXCR from the PCR reads. The sample has around 15,000 distinct CDR3 sequences; approximately 53% are singletons.

The clonotype comes from a human donor who had recovered from COVID-19. The genes are TRBV20-1 and TRBJ1-2; D is unclear. The sequenced sample was CD4+ T cells from blood, cultured in vitro. CDR3 sequence: CSARASRDYGYTF. Written as DNA, the CDR3 is TGCAGTGCTAGAGCGTCCCGGGACTATGGCTACACCTTC.